The present entry profiles one T cell receptor (beta chain) with its context. Its antigen is as yet unknown. These data originate in a study of graft-versus-host responses after intestinal transplantation. Study in general: Tacrolimus and steroids were given for two to three years to all recipients after anti-thymocyte globulin induction. Study results and caveats: Detected in recipient marrow were GvH clones, some of which were first observed in ileum or blood.

The assay was immunoSEQ multiplex PCR, and TCRdb's table has in-frame clones only and misses some. Of 140,000 or so clones listed, around nine tenths are singletons. The CDR3 has 18 amino acids. The J segment lost 3 bases and the V segment lost 8 bases, leaving 22 bases of the junction unmatched. The sequenced sample was unstimulated CD4+ T cells sorted from spleen or lymph node cells, obtained before intestinal transplant. The chain is built from TRBV23-1 and TRBJ2-7; 7 nucleotides align to TRBD1. TRBV23-1 is placed among ORFs of uncertain function. The TCR was taken from a human donor who received an intestinal transplant. The CDR3 DNA reads TGCGCCAGCGGTACAAGACAGGGATCTCTCGGTTCTGGCTACGAGCAGTACTTC. It is translated as CASGTRQGSLGSGYEQYF.